Reported below is one T cell receptor (beta chain). Its antigen is unidentified. This sample is part of a study of cytomegalovirus exposure and HLA in healthy donors. PCR employed 60 Vbeta and 13 Jbeta primers. Some clones are missing from TCRdb's copy, which holds only in-frame ones; the method was immunoSEQ multiplex PCR. This repertoire shows some 220,000 clones, approximately 81% found once; its top ten account for roughly 0.26%. Notes on the study in general: In a later analysis, the majority of CMV-associated beta chains seemingly showed HLA restriction. Sequencing artifact likely explains a cluster of highly shared sequence variants. It was confirmed in vitro that a few of the CMV-associated chains were specific for CMV antigens.

The length of the CDR3 is 17 residues. Trimming took 1 base from V and 0 from J, leaving 14 bases between them. CDR1 and CDR2 from the germline V gene are SGHRS and YFSETQ. The gene calls are TRBV5-1 and TRBJ2-1, with a tentative D call TRBD1 (6 bases). Material for sequencing was PBMCs. This sequence was found in a girl aged 2 to 10 in good health and CMV-seronegative. CDR3 sequence: CASSLRPRGGSYNEQFF. The CDR3 DNA follows: TGCGCCAGCAGCTTGCGGCCCAGGGGTGGCTCCTACAATGAGCAGTTCTTC.